This T cell receptor (beta chain) was sequenced in a study of Ad26.COV2.S vaccination and SARS-CoV-2 variants. The treatment: roughly 18 received Ad26.COV2.S at low or high dose, single or two shots; a few received placebo; per-sample allocation not given. Collection of samples fell on day 63 after the first vaccine or placebo injection. The protocol was immunoSEQ multiplex PCR, while the TCRdb copy is restricted to in-frame clones and leaves out a portion. The data contain 300,000 to 400,000 clones, approximately 80% of them seen just once; the ten biggest clones take up 2% to 2.5%. Germline lookup yields CDR1 LNHNV and CDR2 YYDKDF (reference sequence). The V gene lost 5 bases and the J gene lost 4 bases, with 11 bases spanning the gap. This CDR3 region has 14 residues.

This clonotype was obtained from a person aged 18-65 years who received the Ad26.COV2.S COVID-19 vaccine or a placebo. The sequenced sample was peripheral blood, obtained in a trial of Ad26.COV2.S vaccine versus placebo. V gene TRBV15 combines with J gene TRBJ2-2; tentative D call: TRBD1 (6 bases). The CDR3 protein is CATSPGVLTGELFF. As DNA, the CDR3 is TGTGCCACCAGCCCAGGGGTTCTCACCGGGGAGCTGTTTTTT. Using reference TRBV15 and TRBJ2-2 for the parts outside the CDR3, the full variable domain is DAMVIQNPRYQVTQFGKPVTLSCSQTLNHNVMYWYQQKSSQAPKLLFHYYDKDFNNEADTPDNFQSRRPNTSFCFLDIRSPGLGDTAMYLCATSPGVLTGELFFGEGSRLTVL.